Described below is a single T cell receptor (beta chain) sequence and its context. V was clipped by 5 bases and J by 0 bases; unmatched bases: 8. CDR3 length: 17 amino acids. CDR1 is LNHDA, CDR2 SQIVND, per germline (reference sequence). This entry comes from a study of blood T cell repertoires in COVID-19. Using immunoSEQ multiplex PCR, the repertoire was profiled, and TCRdb retains in-frame clones only, with some absent. Of around 100,000 clones in the sample, less than 95% were seen once. Sample: peripheral blood. The rearrangement uses TRBV19 and TRBJ2-2; 8 nucleotides match TRBD2. The TCR originated in a man between 18 and 29 years old with COVID-19, enrolled during active disease. The CDR3 region has the DNA TGTGCCAGTAGTGCCGCCCCGGGACTAGCGAACACCGGGGAGCTGTTTTTT. Its protein product is CASSAAPGLANTGELFF.